The 3 T cell receptor beta chains below were found in one sample sequenced in a study of blood T cell repertoires in COVID-19. The repertoire was sequenced with immunoSEQ multiplex PCR; TCRdb's copy has only in-frame clones and lacks some. The sample carries approximately 180,000 clones, around 76% recorded once. Material for sequencing was peripheral blood. These receptors all stem from a woman aged 65 to 85 with acute or convalescent COVID-19.

The chain couples TRBV3-1 (or the pseudogene TRBV3-2) to TRBJ2-3, with D uncertain. Trimming stripped 4 bases from V and 2 bases from J, with 13 bases between. This CDR3 has 15 residues. The V gene's germline CDR1 is LGHDT and CDR2 YNNKEL (reference sequence). The CDR3 spells CASSPSRYATDTQYF. CDR3 in DNA: TGTGCCAGCAGCCCCTCGCGTTACGCCACAGATACGCAGTATTTT.

The rearrangement joins TRBV2 to TRBJ2-1, with a possible D match to TRBD2 (5 bases). The V end lost 0 bases, the J end lost 8 bases, and 5 bases lay between the germline ends. The length of the CDR3 is 12 residues. In germline, CDR1 is SNHLY, CDR2 FYNNEI. This chain's CDR3 is CASSEARDEQFF. For the CDR3, the DNA is TGTGCCAGCAGTGAAGCGCGGGATGAGCAGTTCTTC. The full variable domain, in which reference TRBV2 and TRBJ2-1 provide the parts outside the CDR3, is EPEVTQTPSHQVTQMGQEVILRCVPISNHLYFYWYRQILGQKVEFLVSFYNNEISEKSEIFDDQFSVERPDGSNFTLKIRSTKLEDSAMYFCASSEARDEQFFGPGTRLTVL.

This clone was seen a few times. This chain joins TRBV30 and TRBJ1-2; 7 positions match TRBD1. V lost 5 bases, J lost 6 bases, and 6 bases stayed unmatched. Germline-derived CDR1 and CDR2 are GTSNPN and SVGIG (reference sequence). The CDR3 loop spans 12 amino acids. As DNA, the CDR3 is TGTGCCTGGGCCCGGGACAGCAATGGCTACACCTTC. It is translated as CAWARDSNGYTF.